This TCR beta chain stems from a study of T cells after yellow fever vaccination. Regarding the study as a whole: A secondary response was less intense yet reached its peak sooner, at day 5 versus 15.

In its sample, this clonotype was seen a few times. Its antigen is still unknown. A 5'RACE template-switching step, the method used to make TCR cDNA, added a universal primer site and UMIs. TCRdb passed the 5' RACE reads through MiXCR, listing each CDR3 protein once. The sample holds 620,000 or so distinct CDR3 sequences, around an eighth seen once. The sequences come from PBMCs, collected on the day of the yellow fever booster vaccination. The receptor was isolated from a man between 25 and 39 years old who received the YFV17D yellow fever vaccine.

The CDR3 bases are TGTGCCAGCTACCGTGGTTGGACAGTAGGTTCACCCCTCCACTTT. Translating gives CASYRGWTVGSPLHF. This chain connects TRBV7-3 to TRBJ1-6; tentative D call: TRBD1 (6 bases). Trimming cost V 8 bases and J 9 bases, with 20 bases left between them. The CDR3 runs 15 residues. Germline values: CDR1 SGHTA, CDR2 FQGTGA.